Listed here are 18 T cell receptor beta chains from one sample, sequenced in a study of T-cell memory formation after mild COVID-19. In TCRdb, the 5' RACE reads were re-called with MiXCR into one record per CDR3 protein. The sample gives 400,000 or so distinct CDR3 sequences, around 20% of which show up once; about 8.1% is in the top ten. Sequencing was carried out using PBMCs or a T cell subset sorted from them (not recorded which). The receptors shown here come from an adult woman who had mild COVID-19 (a few samples of this study predate the infection). Cell type and time point are not known.

This chain joins TRBV18 and TRBJ2-1, with 9 bases lining up with TRBD2. The CDR3 has 16 amino acids. The germline V gene encodes CDR1 KGHSH and CDR2 LQKENI. The ends lost 1 base at V and 5 bases at J; junction bases unmatched: 6. CDR3 sequence (DNA): TGTGCCAGCTCACCACGGGGACTAGCAGACAACAATGAGCAGTTCTTC. As protein: CASSPRGLADNNEQFF.

The chain links TRBV6-2 or TRBV6-3 to TRBJ1-5; the D is unclear. Germline V gene lookup returns CDR1 MNHEY and CDR2 SVGEGT. Trimming stripped 2 bases from V and 9 bases from J, with 8 bases between. CDR3 length equals 12 residues. CDR3 coding DNA: TGTGCCAGCAGTTACGCCGTTGGGCCCCAGCATTTT. Protein product: CASSYAVGPQHF.

This clonotype was seen more than once but under ten times. The chain carries TRBV11-3 and TRBJ2-3; D might be TRBD2 (5 bases). The CDR3 sequence is 16 residues long. CDR1 SGHNT and CDR2 YENEEA come from the germline V gene. The V end lost 1 base, the J end lost 2 bases, and 13 bases lay between the germline ends. CDR3 loop: CASSLGTRRDTDTQYF. The CDR3, as DNA: TGTGCCAGCAGCTTAGGGACTCGGAGAGACACAGATACGCAGTATTTT.

The V and J genes are TRBV5-6 and TRBJ1-2, with D perhaps matching TRBD1 (6 bases). The CDR3 is 13 amino acids. Germline V lookup: CDR1 SGHDT, CDR2 YYEEEE. Trimming cost V 1 base and J 14 bases, with 18 bases left between them. This chain's CDR3 is CASSLRDTATLTF. The DNA for the CDR3 is TGTGCCAGCAGCTTGCGGGACACAGCCACTCTAACCTTC.

The chain uses TRBV4-1 and TRBJ2-7; TRBD1 might be the D (5 bases). The CDR3 loop spans 12 amino acids. From germline, CDR1 is MGHRA and CDR2 YSYEKL. The V end was cut by 8 bases, the J end by 0 bases, with 8 bases between. The CDR3 loop reads CASQDSSYEQYF. The CDR3 DNA sequence: TGCGCCAGCCAAGACAGCTCCTACGAGCAGTACTTC.

The chain couples TRBV4-1 to TRBJ2-1; 7 nucleotides agree with TRBD1. In germline, CDR1 is MGHRA, CDR2 YSYEKL. V shed 6 bases, J shed 4 bases, and the junction held 6 bases outside the gene matches. The CDR3 is made up of 14 amino acids. The CDR3: CASRRGLRYNEQFF. Written as DNA, the CDR3 is TGCGCCAGCAGGAGGGGGCTAAGGTACAATGAGCAGTTCTTC.

V is TRBV4-2 and J is TRBJ2-7; D not certain. Trimming pared 0 bases from V and 4 bases from J, leaving 16 bases between. The CDR3 loop spans 16 amino acids. Germline V gene sequence: CDR1 LGHNA, CDR2 YNFKEQ. CDR3 sequence: CASSQDLTGAAYEQYF. DNA for the CDR3: TGTGCCAGCAGCCAAGACTTGACCGGAGCTGCTTACGAGCAGTACTTC.

This clonotype was seen a handful of times. The chain combines TRBV3-1 with TRBJ2-5, with 9 nucleotides matching TRBD1. Germline V gene data show CDR1 as LGHDT and CDR2 as YNNKEL (reference sequence). This CDR3 contains 14 residues. Trimming removed 3 bases from V and 5 bases from J; junction bases left unmatched: 4. The CDR3 DNA reads as TGTGCCAGCAGCCAGAGAGGACAGGGGGAGACCCAGTACTTC. It encodes CASSQRGQGETQYF.

This clonotype was counted a few times. This rearrangement joins TRBV5-6 to TRBJ2-1; TRBD2 agrees at 13 bases. CDR1 and CDR2 from the germline V gene are SGHDT and YYEEEE. The length of the CDR3 is 15 residues. The junction had 4 bases not matched to a gene; V was cut back by 4 bases and J by 6 bases. CDR3 residues: CASSRGLAGPNEQFF. CDR3 coding DNA: TGTGCCAGCAGCCGGGGACTAGCGGGGCCCAATGAGCAGTTCTTC.

In this sample, this clonotype turned up a few times. V gene TRBV24-1 combines with J gene TRBJ2-2, with 9 bases identical to TRBD2. The ends lost 0 bases at V and 5 bases at J; junction bases unmatched: 3. The CDR3 is 16 residues long. Germline V CDR1 and CDR2: KGHDR, SFDVKD. The DNA of the CDR3 is TGTGCCACCAGTGATTTGCGGCTAGCGGGAACCGGGGAGCTGTTTTTT. Translating it yields CATSDLRLAGTGELFF.

This clonotype came up a few times. This chain joins TRBV24-1 and TRBJ1-2; no definite D call. The CDR3 loop spans 13 amino acids. Germline loops: CDR1 KGHDR, CDR2 SFDVKD. V lost 3 bases and J lost 6, with 10 bases in between. CDR3 sequence (DNA): TGTGCCACCAGTGATGCCCTTGAACATGGCTACACCTTC. Amino acid sequence: CATSDALEHGYTF.

This clonotype occurred a few times. The V gene is TRBV4-1, the J gene TRBJ1-5; D not resolved. CDR1 and CDR2 (germline): MGHRA, YSYEKL. The CDR3 runs to 14 residues. V lost 0 bases to trimming and J lost 3 bases, with 6 bases between them. The CDR3 loop reads CASSQDLSNQPQHF. The CDR3 coding sequence is TGCGCCAGCAGCCAAGATCTGTCCAATCAGCCCCAGCATTTT.

The genes are TRBV7-9 and TRBJ2-1; D tentatively reads TRBD1 or TRBD2 (5 bases each). Germline assignment: CDR1 SEHNR and CDR2 FQNEAQ (reference sequence). This CDR3 contains 19 residues. Trimming removed 4 bases from V and 0 bases from J, with 22 bases in between. In nucleotides, the CDR3 is TGTGCCAGCAGCTCCTGGTCTTCCGAGAGGGGCAGCTCCTACAATGAGCAGTTCTTC. This translates into CASSSWSSERGSSYNEQFF.

This clonotype occurred once. The V call is TRBV9, the J call TRBJ1-1; 7 nucleotides match TRBD1. Germline lookup yields CDR1 SGDLS and CDR2 YYNGEE. The CDR3 loop spans 14 amino acids. V dropped 3 bases and J dropped 3; count of bases not matched to a gene: 5. The CDR3 region has the DNA TGTGCCAGCAGCGCAAACAGGGGTGACACTGAAGCTTTCTTT. Protein sequence: CASSANRGDTEAFF.

The rearrangement joins TRBV7-9 to TRBJ2-1; D unclear. Germline CDR1 reads SEHNR; CDR2 reads FQNEAQ (reference sequence). This CDR3 is 12 amino acids long. V lost 3 bases, J lost 7 bases, and 7 bases lay in between. Here the CDR3 DNA reads TGTGCCAGCAGCTTCTTTGGAAATGAGCAGTTCTTC. Translated: CASSFFGNEQFF. The full variable domain, with the rest looked up from reference TRBV7-9 and TRBJ2-1, is DTGVSQNPRHKITKRGQNVTFRCDPISEHNRLYWYRQTLGQGPEFLTYFQNEAQLEKSRLLSDRFSAERPKGSFSTLEIQRTEQGDSAMYLCASSFFGNEQFFGPGTRLTVL.

The sample holds a few counts of this clonotype. The J gene is TRBJ1-1, the V gene TRBV12-3 or TRBV12-4, with 8 bases matching TRBD1. The CDR3 runs to 14 residues. Trimming took 4 bases from V and 8 from J; bases not matched to a gene: 9. The CDR3 reads CASSSTWTGTEAFF. The DNA of the CDR3 is TGTGCCAGCAGTTCTACATGGACAGGGACAGAAGCTTTCTTT.

The rearrangement uses TRBV5-5 and TRBJ2-6; weak D call: TRBD2 (5 bases). CDR3 size: 18 residues. CDR1 is SGHKS, CDR2 YYEKEE, per germline (reference sequence). V was clipped by 3 bases and J by 0 bases, with 16 bases between them. This chain's CDR3 is CASSSDFLAPSGANVLTF. The DNA of the CDR3 is TGTGCCAGCAGCTCGGACTTCCTTGCTCCCTCTGGGGCCAACGTCCTGACTTTC.

The chain joins TRBV7-8 to TRBJ1-6, with D perhaps TRBD1 (5 bases). The V end lost 8 bases, the J end lost 3 bases, and 17 bases lay between the germline ends. Germline lookup yields CDR1 SGHVS and CDR2 FQNEAQ. This CDR3 comprises 16 residues. The CDR3 loop is CASAHDPGLYNSPLHF. The CDR3 nucleotides read TGTGCCAGCGCCCACGACCCGGGACTCTATAATTCACCCCTCCACTTT.